This entry describes one TCR beta chain. Its antigen is currently not known. Within one base of it there is no much larger clone, and no base qualities were kept. The data were obtained in a study of blood T cell repertoires in COVID-19 (TCRdb year 2020). Looking at the study overall: The collaborator samples originated in the United States, Italy and Spain and spanned the acute and convalescent phases of COVID-19. The material from the prospective study consisted of cDNA or gDNA derived from T cells, B-cell-depleted T cells, or PBMCs. Subjects who had been exposed to COVID-19, were actively infected with it, or had recovered from it provided the deeply sampled blood TCRbeta repertoires that made up the dataset. The repertoires were made available in a free public database intended to serve as a resource for research on the immune response to SARS-CoV-2. Samples were obtained from the ongoing ImmuneRACE study (first 160 participants) and from over 1,000 subjects provided by 6 global collaborators. A de-identified subject ID, COVID-19 status, age in years and sex were almost always included in the sample metadata. Where available, HLA class I and class II types were taken from metadata supplied by the sample provider and were not determined by assay-based typing.

TCRbeta CDR3 regions were amplified from genomic DNA by means of the immunoSEQ Assay, a bias-controlled multiplex PCR. The authors' pipeline ran thus. Within the assay, amplification of reference gene primers was used to estimate how many nucleated cells each sample contained. To quantify the absolute abundance of each unique TCRbeta CDR3 rearrangement, sequence reads were collapsed and filtered. Productive Simpson clonality was computed per sample as the square root of Simpson's diversity index over productive rearrangements. Entries here come from immuneACCESS through TCRdb and include only in-frame sequences with V and J called. Some clones fail to appear in such tables; in the studies checked, an unresolved V gene covers under half of the shortfall, and the cause of the remainder is unknown. Clone size and the V and J calls come from that table; the DNA yielded D and trimming. Within this sample are approximately 470,000 clones, with around 90% of them counted one time only. Together, the top ten hold roughly 0.72% of the sample.

V ends up 0 bases short and J 2 bases short, with an unmatched junction base count of 3. From the cysteine through the phenylalanine, the CDR3 covers 15 amino acids. Only the CDR3 DNA stays, 45 bases, in frame from base 1. The germline V gene encodes CDR1 LGHDT and CDR2 YNNKEL (reference sequence). Broad study findings and their caveats: Clinical and demographic metadata were provided uncurated, with the amount varying by source and participant.

Enrolling through a virtual design, the prospective study's participants ranged in age from about 18 to 89 years and lived across about two dozen United States geographic areas. In the prospective study, participants were assigned to cohorts based on the clinical history participants reported in a screening survey and a study questionnaire. Recovered participants in ImmuneRACE Cohort 3 were defined by two consecutive negative NP/OP PCR tests, clearance by a healthcare professional, or resolution of symptoms. In the prospective study, whole blood, serum and a nasopharyngeal or oropharyngeal swab were collected from each participant by mobile phlebotomists. Prospective study participants could optionally give additional blood draws and questionnaires over a roughly 2-month period. Blood samples from the prospective study were shipped frozen or at room temperature prior to DNA extraction.

This clonotype was sampled from a woman in her late teens or twenties who had recovered from COVID-19. The chain was built from TRBV3-1 (or the pseudogene TRBV3-2) and TRBJ2-5; 7 middle bases align to TRBD1. The specimen was PBMCs or T cells enriched from blood (not recorded which). The CDR3 reads as follows: CASSQERTGQETQYF. The bases are TGTGCCAGCAGCCAAGAAAGGACAGGTCAAGAGACCCAGTACTTC.